These 17 T cell receptor beta chains originate from one sample sequenced in a study of T cells expressing NK-cell markers. TCRdb reworked the 5' RACE reads into one entry per CDR3 protein, no DNA. The table for this sample gives about 450,000 distinct CDR3 sequences. Sequencing was carried out using blood T cells: a sorted CD56 or NKG2C T cell subset, CD4+ or CD8+ T cells, or bulk PBMC T cells (not recorded which). The receptors originated from a woman aged 18 to 75 in good health.

The chain couples TRBV28 to TRBJ1-1; with no DNA, the TCRdb D assignment of TRBD1 cannot be verified. This CDR3 has 14 residues. Germline V gene sequence: CDR1 MDHEN, CDR2 SYDVKM. This CDR3 is CASSGQGLNTEAFF.

The genes are TRBV20-1 and TRBJ2-1; TCRdb's assignment of TRBD1 cannot be checked, as there is no DNA. The germline V gene has CDR1 DFQATT and CDR2 SNEGSKA (reference sequence). CDR3 size: 12 residues. The CDR3 here is CSASQGGNEQFF.

This chain joins TRBV25-1 and TRBJ2-1; the TCRdb call, TRBD1, lacks DNA for checking. Germline V gene lookup returns CDR1 MGHDK and CDR2 SYGVNS. CDR3 length: 18 amino acids. The CDR3 sequence is CASSESLLGESHVNEQFF.

The rearrangement links TRBV6-1 to TRBJ1-2. Germline V gives CDR1 MNHNS, CDR2 SASEGT. The CDR3 is 12 amino acids. The CDR3 sequence is CASRGYGYGYTF.

The rearrangement joins TRBV25-1 to TRBJ2-5. The CDR3 spans 14 residues. CDR1 MGHDK and CDR2 SYGVNS come from the germline V gene. The chain's CDR3 is CASSEAVFQETQYF. Full variable domain (rest looked up from reference TRBV25-1 and TRBJ2-5): EADIYQTPRYLVIGTGKKITLECSQTMGHDKMYWYQQDPGMELHLIHYSYGVNSTEKGDLSSESTVSRIRTEHFPLTLESARPSHTSQYLCASSEAVFQETQYFGPGTRLLVL.

The V call is TRBV6-2 or TRBV6-3, the J call TRBJ2-5; the D gene TCRdb calls, TRBD2, cannot be checked with no DNA. This CDR3 spans 16 amino acids. Germline V gives CDR1 MNHEY, CDR2 SVGEGT. This CDR3 is CASTNTRRLALETQYF.

This chain uses TRBV29-1 with TRBJ2-5; TCRdb selects TRBD2, and the lack of DNA leaves this call unchecked. Looked up from germline, CDR1 is SQVTM and CDR2 is ANQGSEA. CDR3 size: 16 residues. CDR3 loop: CSVAPSGLAGGETQYF.

The chain is built from TRBV6-5 and TRBJ2-1; without DNA, the TCRdb call of TRBD2 cannot be checked. CDR1 MNHEY and CDR2 SVGAGI come from the germline V gene. The CDR3 covers 15 residues. CDR3 region: CASSYSASGYNEQFF.

The genes are TRBV20-1 and TRBJ2-7; the TCRdb D gene call, TRBD1, has no DNA to confirm it. This CDR3 comprises 13 residues. Per germline, CDR1 DFQATT and CDR2 SNEGSKA (reference sequence). CDR3: CSAKGRDAYEQYF.

V and J are TRBV10-3 and TRBJ2-7; with no DNA, the TCRdb D assignment of TRBD1 cannot be verified. This CDR3 region has 14 residues. CDR1 and CDR2 from the germline V gene are ENHRY and SYGVKD. The CDR3 sequence: CAISSDRDSYEQYF.

CDR3 in amino acids: CATSRDLQETQYF. The chain recombines TRBV7-2 with TRBJ2-5; TCRdb indicates TRBD1, and absent DNA this call remains unverified. Germline loops: CDR1 SGHTA, CDR2 FQGNSA. The CDR3 runs 13 residues.

V and J are TRBV6-6 and TRBJ2-1; TCRdb names TRBD1, which stays unverified in the absence of DNA. This CDR3 comprises 13 residues. From germline, CDR1 is MNHNY and CDR2 SVGAGI (reference sequence). The CDR3 region is CASSQSNRGEQFF.

The gene calls are TRBV12-3 or TRBV12-4 and TRBJ2-2. CDR3 length: 12 amino acids. CDR3 loop: CASSFGTGELFF.

The rearrangement links TRBV18 to TRBJ2-5. The germline V gene encodes CDR1 KGHSH and CDR2 LQKENI. The CDR3 has 13 residues. The CDR3 region is CASSPPSWETQYF.

This rearrangement joins TRBV5-5 to TRBJ2-1. Germline values: CDR1 SGHKS, CDR2 YYEKEE (reference sequence). This CDR3 contains 15 residues. This CDR3 is CASSSHRGSYNEQFF.

The CDR3 is CAFSGTGVQRLHF. The chain employs TRBV30 and TRBJ1-6; TCRdb designates TRBD1, a call that cannot be tested without DNA. Germline assignment: CDR1 GTSNPN and CDR2 SVGIG (reference sequence). The CDR3 length is 13 residues.

V usage is TRBV7-6 and J usage is TRBJ2-1; the TCRdb D gene call, TRBD2, has no DNA to confirm it. Germline V gene data show CDR1 as SGHVS and CDR2 as FNYEAQ. This CDR3 region has 14 residues. The CDR3 loop is CASSLLTSTNEQFF. The full variable domain, in which reference TRBV7-6 and TRBJ2-1 provide the parts outside the CDR3, is GAGVSQSPRYKVTKRGQDVALRCDPISGHVSLYWYRQALGQGPEFLTYFNYEAQQDKSGLPNDRFSAERPEGSISTLTIQRTEQRDSAMYRCASSLLTSTNEQFFGPGTRLTVL.